The 24 T cell receptor beta chains below all came from one sample that was sequenced in a study of tumor-infiltrating lymphocytes in primary liver carcinoma. Total RNA and DNA came together from about 19-30 mg of bulk tissue without cell sorting. TCR beta cDNA was reverse-transcribed from around 0.55 ug of total RNA. The reaction used a constant-region primer and ProtoScript II reverse transcriptase. TCR beta libraries came from three nested multiplex PCR rounds using slightly modified ARM-PCR. In the first two PCR rounds, TRBV1-TRBV30 forward primers were paired with a C-beta reverse primer, and each round lasted 10 cycles. TCRdb re-called the multiplex PCR reads through MiXCR, storing one row per CDR3 protein. The sample has 55,000 or so distinct CDR3 sequences, over 65% seen once. Sequenced material: liver tumor tissue from sampling region 2. Stated subset: tumor region T2, inferior pole. These receptors all stem from a man aged 35-49 years with primary liver carcinoma and hepatitis B virus infection.

This sequence joins TRBV6-1 and TRBJ2-3; D perhaps matches TRBD2 (5 bases). Germline CDR1 MNHNS, CDR2 SASEGT. The CDR3 consists of 14 residues. With 7 bases removed from V and 4 bases from J, the gap between germline ends came to 15 bases. The CDR3 loop is CASTPRTGSDTQYF. The CDR3 DNA follows: TGTGCCAGCACCCCCCGGACTGGCTCAGATACGCAGTATTTT.

This clonotype was seen a few times. The V gene is TRBV11-2, the J gene TRBJ2-1; 9 nucleotides align to TRBD2. The CDR3 contains 16 residues. Trimming at V came to 7 bases and at J to 8 bases, leaving 15 bases not matched to a gene. Germline V gene sequence: CDR1 SGHAT, CDR2 FQNNGV. The CDR3 loop reads CASTSSGSPQSYEQFF. Written as DNA, the CDR3 is TGTGCCAGCACAAGTAGCGGGAGCCCACAGAGCTATGAGCAGTTCTTC.

This clonotype was picked up many times. The V and J genes are TRBV4-1 and TRBJ2-7, with 10 bases fitting TRBD1. Germline values: CDR1 MGHRA, CDR2 YSYEKL. V lost 6 bases to trimming and J lost 7 bases; unmatched junction nucleotides: 3. CDR3 size: 12 residues. The CDR3 loop is CASRGTGEEQYF. The CDR3 DNA sequence: TGCGCCAGCAGGGGGACAGGGGAAGAGCAGTACTTC.

The chain joins TRBV12-3 or TRBV12-4 to TRBJ2-1; D is uncertain. The CDR3 runs 15 residues. The V gene lost 6 bases and the J gene lost 1 base, with 13 bases spanning the gap. CDR3 coding DNA: TGTGCCAGCAGCCGCGGAAGTGGTTCCTACAATGAGCAGTTCTTC. Amino acid sequence: CASSRGSGSYNEQFF.

The sample holds a few counts of this clonotype. The germline gene is not matched at one end of the junction; a read error may be the cause. The genes are TRBV5-6 and TRBJ2-2; the match to TRBD2 covers 7 bases. This CDR3 is built from 16 residues. The V gene's germline CDR1 is SGHDT and CDR2 YYEEEE. The CDR3 bases are TGTGCCAGAAGCCTCGGGCGGGAGAGAGCGGCCGGGGAGCTGCTTTTT. It is translated as CARSLGRERAAGELLF.

This chain joins TRBV4-3 and TRBJ2-5; a weak D match, TRBD2 (6 bases). The CDR3 totals 13 residues. Trimming left V 6 bases short and J 8 bases short, with 16 bases between. Germline V CDR1 and CDR2: LGHNA, YSLEER. The CDR3, as DNA: TGCGCCAGCAGTCAATCCCGGGGGAGCACCCAGTACTTC. This encodes CASSQSRGSTQYF.

Worth noting for this clonotype: At one boundary the junction diverges from the germline segment, which might be a read error. This chain joins TRBV29-1 and TRBJ2-1; no reliable D call. The CDR3 runs to 12 residues. Germline assignment: CDR1 SQVTM and CDR2 ANQGSEA. The CDR3 DNA sequence: TGTAGCATTGAAGAAGGGCGTACTGAGCAGTTCTTC. It encodes CSIEEGRTEQFF.

With regard to this clonotype: A much larger clone is a single base away; this may be a read error. This chain connects TRBV18 to TRBJ2-3, with D uncertain. Germline CDR1 is KGHSH and CDR2 is LQKENI. CDR3 size: 15 residues. Trimming removed 1 base from V and 6 bases from J, with 14 bases in between. The CDR3 DNA reads as TGTGCCAGCTCACCACTAGAATCGCCGGTCGATACGCAGTATTTT. Protein product: CASSPLESPVDTQYF.

Points on this clonotype: Compared with germline, one end of the junction differs, possibly owing to a read error. The CDR3 sequence: CSVGKDNTEAFF. The DNA of the CDR3 is TGTAGCGTTGGCAAGGATAACACTGAAGCTTTCTTT. The chain carries TRBV29-1 and TRBJ1-1; no firm D call. CDR1 is SQVTM and CDR2 is ANQGSEA in the germline V gene. The CDR3 extends over 12 amino acids.

In regard to this clonotype: The junction differs from germline at one of its ends, possibly a read error. V gene TRBV28 combines with J gene TRBJ2-5; TRBD2 matches at 8 bases. Germline assignment: CDR1 MDHEN and CDR2 SYDVKM. CDR3 length equals 17 residues. The CDR3 DNA reads as TGTGCCAGTAGTTTACTTGTCGGTAGCGGGATGATTGGGACCCAGTACTTC. It encodes CASSLLVGSGMIGTQYF.

With regard to this clonotype: Given the absence of the conserved phenylalanine or tryptophan at the CDR3 end, a read error is likely. CDR3 bases: TGCAGCGCCTGCCCAAGGGGGAATGAGCAGTTCATC. Translated, it gives CSACPRGNEQFI. V usage is TRBV29-1 and J usage is TRBJ2-1; D may be TRBD1 (6 bases). Trimming stripped 7 bases from V and 7 bases from J, with 14 bases between. Germline CDR1 reads SQVTM; CDR2 reads ANQGSEA. This CDR3 has 12 amino acids.

About this clonotype itself: This may stem from a read error, because a much larger clone lies one nucleotide away. DNA of the CDR3: TGTGCCAGCAGACAAGGACTAGCGGGAGGGTGCTCCTACGAGCAGTACTTC. It encodes CASRQGLAGGCSYEQYF. The rearrangement links TRBV11-2 to TRBJ2-7; 15 bases are shared with TRBD2. J lost 0 bases, V lost 6 bases, and 6 bases had no gene match. Looked up from germline, CDR1 is SGHAT and CDR2 is FQNNGV. This CDR3 is 17 amino acids long. The full variable domain, in which reference TRBV11-2 and TRBJ2-7 provide the parts outside the CDR3, is EAGVAQSPRYKIIEKRQSVAFWCNPISGHATLYWYQQILGQGPKLLIQFQNNGVVDDSQLPKDRFSAERLKGVDSTLKIQPAKLEDSAVYLCASRQGLAGGCSYEQYFGPGTRLTVT.

On this clonotype itself: Without the conserved terminal phenylalanine or tryptophan, this CDR3 likely stems from a read error. The chain employs TRBV4-1 and TRBJ1-5; no firm D call. Looked up from germline, CDR1 is MGHRA and CDR2 is YSYEKL. The CDR3 runs 14 residues. Trimming pared 4 bases from V and 4 bases from J, leaving 11 bases between. Here the CDR3 DNA reads TGCGCCAGCAGCCCCGACGTGGTTAATCAGCCCCAGCATTAT. It translates to CASSPDVVNQPQHY.

On this clonotype: At one end the junction does not follow the germline gene, possibly because of a read error. The J gene is TRBJ2-3, the V gene TRBV11-3; D is perhaps TRBD2 (6 bases). Germline assignment: CDR1 SGHNT and CDR2 YENEEA. The CDR3 covers 16 residues. This CDR3 reads CANSLDGGKGPVTQYF. The CDR3 nucleotides read TGTGCCAACAGCTTAGATGGCGGGAAAGGCCCAGTTACGCAGTATTTT.

In regard to this clonotype: Possible read error: a much larger clone is one base away. The rearrangement joins TRBV29-1 to TRBJ1-1; tentatively, D is TRBD1 (5 bases). Trimming shortened V by 4 bases and J by 6 bases, and 21 bases separated the two germline ends. Germline lookup yields CDR1 SQVTM and CDR2 ANQGSEA. The CDR3 contains 15 residues. As DNA, the CDR3 is TGCAGCGTTGGTCCAGGGTGGGGTATGGCCGCTGAAGCTTTCTTT. This gives the protein CSVGPGWGMAAEAFF.

The V and J genes are TRBV6-5 and TRBJ2-7; 8 positions match TRBD1. The CDR3 runs to 14 residues. Germline V gene sequence: CDR1 MNHEY, CDR2 SVGAGI. The trim removed 5 bases at V and 6 bases at J, leaving 9 bases unmatched. The CDR3 protein is CASSAGTGRCEQYF. The CDR3 region has the DNA TGTGCCAGCAGTGCCGGGACAGGACGCTGCGAGCAGTACTTC.

Concerning this clonotype itself: An end of the junction does not agree with germline; a read error may underlie this. The chain is built from TRBV5-4 and TRBJ2-3; weak D call: TRBD2 (6 bases). Germline V gives CDR1 SGHNT, CDR2 YYREEE (reference sequence). The CDR3 contains 15 residues. CDR3 bases: TGTGCCAGCAGGGTAGTGGGACTTCGCGGTGATACGCTGTATTTT. Residues: CASRVVGLRGDTLYF.

The J gene is TRBJ2-7, the V gene TRBV4-3, with D hard to call. Looked up from germline, CDR1 is LGHNA and CDR2 is YSLEER. CDR3 length equals 14 residues. V lost 11 bases to trimming and J lost 6 bases, with 23 bases between them. The CDR3 is CAGNQALEYTEQYF. DNA for the CDR3: TGCGCCGGCAACCAGGCCCTTGAGTACACCGAGCAGTACTTC.

A few counts support this clonotype. The CDR3, as DNA: TGTGCCAGCAGGGGCGCCGGGGAGCTGTTTTTT. The encoded protein is CASRGAGELFF. The chain employs TRBV25-1 and TRBJ2-2; D not certain. With 6 bases removed from V and 6 bases from J, the gap between germline ends came to 5 bases. CDR3 size: 11 residues. In germline, CDR1 is MGHDK, CDR2 SYGVNS. Full variable domain (rest looked up from reference TRBV25-1 and TRBJ2-2): EADIYQTPRYLVIGTGKKITLECSQTMGHDKMYWYQQDPGMELHLIHYSYGVNSTEKGDLSSESTVSRIRTEHFPLTLESARPSHTSQYLCASRGAGELFFGEGSRLTVL.

Points on this clonotype: The junction shows a germline mismatch at one end, possibly a read error. V usage is TRBV5-1 and J usage is TRBJ2-7; the D gene is possibly TRBD2 (6 bases). The CDR3 extends over 17 amino acids. Germline V gene lookup returns CDR1 SGHRS and CDR2 YFSETQ. In DNA, the CDR3 is TGCGCCAGCGGCTTTGACATGGACCTGGGGGGAGGCTACGAGCAGTACTTC. Protein sequence: CASGFDMDLGGGYEQYF.

Worth noting for this clonotype: This CDR3 is missing its conserved last phenylalanine or tryptophan, likely due to a read error. The gene calls are TRBV11-1 and TRBJ2-1; 8 bases align to TRBD2. With 11 bases clipped from V and 0 bases from J, the junction kept 21 bases outside the gene matches. The CDR3 totals 19 residues. Germline V gives CDR1 SGHAT, CDR2 FQDESV (reference sequence). CDR3: CAYSPPPASGFSSYNEQFL. In DNA form, the CDR3 reads TGTGCCTACAGCCCTCCCCCTGCTAGCGGGTTTAGCTCCTACAATGAGCAGTTCCTC.

Concerning this clonotype itself: Its ends do not fully match the called genes, so a read error is possible. J is TRBJ2-1 and V is TRBV5-1; maybe TRBD1 (6 bases). There are 16 residues in the CDR3. Per the germline V gene, CDR1 is SGHRS and CDR2 is YFSETQ. CDR3 amino acids: CASSPFGIGGYNEQFF. DNA of the CDR3: TGTGCCAGCAGCCCCTTCGGGATAGGGGGTTACAATGAGCAGTTCTTC.

With regard to this clonotype: A much larger clone sits a single nucleotide away, making a read error possible. The chain joins TRBV28 to TRBJ2-1; TRBD1 is a possible D gene (5 bases). CDR1 and CDR2 from the germline V gene are MDHEN and SYDVKM. CDR3 size: 14 residues. Trimming removed 10 bases from V and 1 base from J, with 14 bases in between. CDR3 sequence reads: CANTRQSSYNEQFF. CDR3 bases: TGTGCCAACACCCGACAGTCGTCCTACAATGAGCAGTTCTTC.

Concerning this clonotype itself: A junction end diverges from the germline sequence, so it may reflect a read error. The chain recombines TRBV5-6 with TRBJ1-4, with D hard to call. Looked up from germline, CDR1 is SGHDT and CDR2 is YYEEEE. The CDR3 runs 13 residues. CDR3 in DNA: TGTGCCAACAGCTTGTGGTCGGAAGAAGAACTGTTTTTT. Encoded protein: CANSLWSEEELFF.